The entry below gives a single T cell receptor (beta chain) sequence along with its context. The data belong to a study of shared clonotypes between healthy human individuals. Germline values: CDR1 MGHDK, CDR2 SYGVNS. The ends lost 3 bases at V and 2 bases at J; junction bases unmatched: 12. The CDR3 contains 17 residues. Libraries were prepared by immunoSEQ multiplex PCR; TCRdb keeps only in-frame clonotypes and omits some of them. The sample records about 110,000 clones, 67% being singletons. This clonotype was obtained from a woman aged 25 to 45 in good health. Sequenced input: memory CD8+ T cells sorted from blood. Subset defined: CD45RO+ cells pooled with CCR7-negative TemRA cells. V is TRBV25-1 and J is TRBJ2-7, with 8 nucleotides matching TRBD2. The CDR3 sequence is CASSDLASGRDAYEQYF. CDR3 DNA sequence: TGTGCCAGCAGTGATTTAGCTAGCGGGCGGGACGCCTACGAGCAGTACTTC.